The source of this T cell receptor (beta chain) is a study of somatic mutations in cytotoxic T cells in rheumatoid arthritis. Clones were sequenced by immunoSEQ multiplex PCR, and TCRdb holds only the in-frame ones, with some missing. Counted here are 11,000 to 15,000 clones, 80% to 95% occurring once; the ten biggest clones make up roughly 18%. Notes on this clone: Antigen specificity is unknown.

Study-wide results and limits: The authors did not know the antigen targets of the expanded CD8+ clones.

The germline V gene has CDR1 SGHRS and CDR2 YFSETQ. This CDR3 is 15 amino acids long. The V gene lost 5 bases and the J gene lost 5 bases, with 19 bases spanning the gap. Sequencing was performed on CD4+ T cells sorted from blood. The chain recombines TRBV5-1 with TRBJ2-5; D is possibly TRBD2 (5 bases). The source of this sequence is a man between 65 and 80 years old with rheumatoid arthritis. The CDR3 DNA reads TGCGCCAGCAGGAGCGCTAGCACCGAAGGGGAGACCCAGTACTTC. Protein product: CASRSASTEGETQYF. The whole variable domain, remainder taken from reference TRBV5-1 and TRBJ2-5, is KAGVTQTPRYLIKTRGQQVTLSCSPISGHRSVSWYQQTPGQGLQFLFEYFSETQRNKGNFPGRFSGRQFSNSRSEMNVSTLELGDSALYLCASRSASTEGETQYFGPGTRLLVL.